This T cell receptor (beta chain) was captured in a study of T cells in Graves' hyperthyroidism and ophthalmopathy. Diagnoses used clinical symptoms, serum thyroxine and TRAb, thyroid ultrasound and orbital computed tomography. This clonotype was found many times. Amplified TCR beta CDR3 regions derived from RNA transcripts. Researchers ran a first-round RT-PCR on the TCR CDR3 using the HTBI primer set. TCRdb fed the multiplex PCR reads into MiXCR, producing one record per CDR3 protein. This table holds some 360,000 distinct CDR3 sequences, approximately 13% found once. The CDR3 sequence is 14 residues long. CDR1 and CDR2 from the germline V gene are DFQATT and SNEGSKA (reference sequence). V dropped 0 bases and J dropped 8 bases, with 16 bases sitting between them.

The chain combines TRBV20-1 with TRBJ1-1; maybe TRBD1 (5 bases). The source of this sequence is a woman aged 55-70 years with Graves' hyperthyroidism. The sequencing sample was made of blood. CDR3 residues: CSAREFQGPGEAFF. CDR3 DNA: TGCAGTGCTAGAGAGTTTCAGGGACCAGGGGAAGCTTTCTTT.